The rows below give T cell receptor beta chains drawn from one sample of a study of spatial heterogeneity in lung cancer. TCRdb independently ran MiXCR on the 5' RACE reads; one entry per CDR3 protein. The repertoire holds tens of thousands of distinct CDR3 sequences, with around 7% as singletons. The sample in question was PBMCs, obtained at surgery. The receptor set was obtained from a female donor with early-stage non-small cell lung cancer. CDR3s include the opening cysteine and the closing phenylalanine or tryptophan. A D gene is named only where the DNA matches it firmly. Size is omitted from some rows. Given values are once, few, many or a class for expanded clones.

TRBJ1-1,.,TRBV6-1,many,TGTGCCAGCAGGGAGGGGGGGAGGTACACTGAAGCTTTCTTT,CASREGGRYTEAFF
TRBJ2-1,TRBD2,TRBV7-6,medium-sized,TGTGCCAGCAGCCCCCGGACTAGCGGGGGAGAGCAGTTCTTC,CASSPRTSGGEQFF
TRBJ2-2,.,TRBV12-3/TRBV12-4,many,TGTGCCAGCAGTTTAGACAGATACACCGGGGAGCTGTTTTTT,CASSLDRYTGELFF
TRBJ1-4,.,TRBV29-1,many,TGCAGCGTTCCCCAGGGTAATGAAAAACTGTTTTTT,CSVPQGNEKLFF
TRBJ2-5,.,TRBV29-1,many,TGCAGCGTTGAAGCGGGTACTCAAGAGACCCAGTACTTC,CSVEAGTQETQYF
TRBJ2-1,TRBD2,TRBV28,many,TGTGCCAGCAGTCCACGCCTAGCGGGGATCAATGAGCAGTTCTTC,CASSPRLAGINEQFF
TRBJ2-3,.,TRBV5-5,many,TGTGCCAGCAGAATGGTCCTCACAGATACGCAGTATTTT,CASRMVLTDTQYF
TRBJ2-3,TRBD2,TRBV5-1,.,TGCGCCAGCAGCTATAGCGGGGGATCAGATACGCAGTATTTT,CASSYSGGSDTQYF
TRBJ2-3,TRBD2,TRBV5-1,.,TGCGCCAGCAGGACCCGGCTAGCGGGGAGAGATACGCAGTATTTT,CASRTRLAGRDTQYF
TRBJ2-5,TRBD2,TRBV28,many,TGTGCCAGCAACGAAGCGGGGGGGCCCGGTTCCCAGTACTTC,CASNEAGGPGSQYF
TRBJ2-7,.,TRBV6-2/TRBV6-3,many,TGTGCCAGCAGTTCCTCAGGGTTCTACGAGCAGTACTTC,CASSSSGFYEQYF
TRBJ1-4,.,TRBV20-1,.,TGCAGTGCTAGAAGGGGCCCTAATGAAAAACTGTTTTTT,CSARRGPNEKLFF
TRBJ2-7,.,TRBV9,many,TGTGCCACAAGGCTAGACTACGAGCAGTACTTC,CATRLDYEQYF
TRBJ2-5,.,TRBV7-2,few,TGTGCCAGCAGCTTCCGGGGTTCTTATGAGACCCAGTACTTC,CASSFRGSYETQYF
TRBJ2-5,TRBD1,TRBV27,many,TGTGCCAGCAGGGGACAGGGCGCGACCCAGTACTTC,CASRGQGATQYF